The sequence of this T cell receptor beta chain was determined in a study of cytomegalovirus exposure and HLA in healthy donors. The PCR employed 60 Vbeta primers together with 13 Jbeta primers. TCRdb's copy holds only in-frame clones and misses some; the assay was immunoSEQ multiplex PCR. Of about 180,000 clones in the sample, approximately 85% were seen once. CDR3 length equals 13 residues. Per the germline V gene, CDR1 is SGHRS and CDR2 is YFSETQ. Between the trimmed V and J ends, which lost 0 bases and 6 bases, there was a span of 9 bases. Only one count was recorded for this clone. Its antigen is undetermined. Healthy donors of bone marrow made up the group. Regarding the study as a whole: At a 0.05 false discovery rate, a later analysis found over 15,000 TCR beta sequences to be associated with HLA alleles. TRBV6-2, TRBV6-3 and some other V segments were unresolvable in 87-base-pair reads.

This receptor was obtained from a girl aged 5-17 years in good health and CMV-seropositive. The V and J genes are TRBV5-1 and TRBJ1-2, with unresolved D. Source material: PBMCs. CDR3 DNA sequence: TGCGCCAGCAGCTTGGTCTTAGCGGATGGCTACACCTTC. As protein: CASSLVLADGYTF.